A selection of T cell receptor beta chains follows, all from one sample in a study of T cell responses to AZD1222 COVID-19 vaccine. Method: immunoSEQ multiplex PCR; TCRdb's copy keeps in-frame clones and lacks some. The sample lists about 150,000 clones, roughly nine tenths occurring once. Specimen: peripheral blood, collected 28 days after the second AZD1222 dose. Every receptor here comes from an adult who received the AZD1222 COVID-19 vaccine. CDR3s include the opening cysteine and the closing phenylalanine or tryptophan.

v_call cdr3_aa
TRBV19 CASSTQGIYNEQFF
TRBV21-1 CASSLGGSYEQYF
TRBV28 CASSFHRPNQPQHF
TRBV7-2 CASSLVGGSADTQYF
TRBV5-1 CASSHGTLNTEAFF
TRBV16 CASSQSARGALYEQYF
TRBV19 CASSIDLGQNEQFF
TRBV6-4 CARLETADTQYF
TRBV5-6 CASSRQAYEQYF
TRBV10-3 CAISAQMVSGNTIYF
TRBV6-5 CASSWASGSYEQYF
TRBV3-1/TRBV3-2 CASSQDGEGASSYNSPLHF
TRBV7-8 CASRALGTGGRNEQFF
TRBV4-3 CASSQARVLAYNEQFF
TRBV14 CASSQATPRLRGANVLTF
TRBV28 CASSSNFGTDTQYF
TRBV5-1 CASSLLGDRGNEQFF
TRBV6-5 CASSNWGDGYTF
TRBV30 CAWGSRETQYF
TRBV28 CASSLFSGAGANVLTF